This T cell receptor beta chain was retrieved from a study of T cells after yellow fever vaccination. Study-wide points: The booster saw the reappearance of most primary-vaccination clones (approximately 97% CD4, 88% CD8).

Concerning this clonotype: Antigen specificity is unknown.

One entry per CDR3 protein, called by TCRdb with MiXCR from the 5' RACE reads. The repertoire holds about 130,000 distinct CDR3 sequences, around 9.8% seen once, with about two fifths in the top ten. With 6 bases removed from V and 3 bases from J, the gap between germline ends came to 20 bases. Germline V gene data show CDR1 as PRHDT and CDR2 as FYEKMQ (reference sequence). The length of the CDR3 is 16 residues. The source of this sequence is a young man who received the YFV17D yellow fever vaccine. This specimen was CD8+ T cells sorted from PBMCs, taken on the day of the yellow fever booster vaccination. J is TRBJ1-2 and V is TRBV13, with D maybe TRBD1 (5 bases). The CDR3 region is CASSFRRGAMDYGYTF. Here the CDR3 DNA reads TGTGCCAGCAGTTTTAGGCGGGGCGCGATGGACTATGGCTACACCTTC.